This T cell receptor beta chain was sequenced in a study of T cells after yellow fever vaccination. Study background: The authors prepared low-cell-number fractions using SMART-Seq v4 Ultra Low Input.

A process of 5'RACE template switching, which added a universal primer site and UMIs, was used to make TCR cDNA. In TCRdb, the 5' RACE reads were re-called with MiXCR into one record per CDR3 protein. The data contain fewer than 350,000 distinct CDR3 sequences, over 8% of them singletons. Study-level findings and limits: The CD4 compartment and the CD8 compartment contained a small share of clonotypes in common. The booster response re-showed most primary clones: over 95% CD4, over 80% CD8.

This clonotype was picked up a small number of times. Its antigen is currently unknown. V dropped 3 bases and J dropped 0 bases, with 10 bases sitting between them. This CDR3 comprises 15 residues. Germline-derived CDR1 and CDR2 are MGHRA and YSYEKL. This sequence originates from a man between 18 and 35 years old who received the YFV17D yellow fever vaccine. The sample here was PBMCs, taken on the day of the first yellow fever vaccination. The chain couples TRBV4-1 to TRBJ2-3; D is perhaps TRBD1 (5 bases). CDR3 loop: CASSHEGVSTDTQYF. CDR3 sequence (DNA): TGCGCCAGCAGCCACGAAGGGGTTAGCACAGATACGCAGTATTTT.